There are a few counts of the clone carrying this TCR beta chain. Antigen specificity is unknown. Patients were aged 18 to 65, had disease duration under 2 months, and had newly diagnosed hyperthyroidism. This sample holds PBMCs from approximately 9 ml fresh peripheral blood. Per germline, CDR1 LGHDT and CDR2 YNNKEL (reference sequence). The CDR3 has 18 amino acids. Trimming stripped 2 bases from V and 0 bases from J, with 17 bases between. These data belong to a study of T cells in Graves' hyperthyroidism and ophthalmopathy. Overall study: Specimen type is peripheral blood, collected at initial diagnosis prior to any treatment.

Whole-study results and caveats: A median 6.5 months before onset, the model predicted ophthalmopathy.

Amplification of TCR beta CDR3 regions was performed using RNA transcripts as template. The study used the HTBI primer set for a first-round RT-PCR of the TCR CDR3. TCRdb fed the multiplex PCR reads into MiXCR, producing one record per CDR3 protein. The table includes under 350,000 distinct CDR3 sequences, 20% to 25% detected once. Sequences were obtained from blood. The chain couples TRBV3-1 to TRBJ1-3; D call uncertain. The TCR sequence derives from a woman aged 50 to 60 with Graves' hyperthyroidism. The chain's CDR3 is CASSQNWSPASSGNTIYF. DNA for the CDR3: TGTGCCAGCAGCCAAAATTGGTCCCCGGCGAGCTCTGGAAACACCATATATTTT. Drawing the rest from reference TRBV3-1 and TRBJ1-3, the complete variable domain is DTAVSQTPKYLVTQMGNDKSIKCEQNLGHDTMYWYKQDSKKFLKIMFSYNNKELIINETVPNRFSPKSPDKAHLNLHINSLELGDSAVYFCASSQNWSPASSGNTIYFGEGSWLTVV.